One and the same sample provided the 24 T cell receptor beta chains below, sequenced in a study of shared clonotypes between healthy human individuals. Sequenced by immunoSEQ multiplex PCR; TCRdb stores in-frame clones only, minus some. The data show over a million clones, approximately 80% seen once. Sample: memory CD4+ T cells from PBMCs. Subset indicated: CD45RA-negative fraction. The receptors originated from a man aged 18 to 35 in good health. Some clones in this sample may be carry-over from other donors' samples.

The rearrangement uses TRBV5-4 and TRBJ2-5; 8 bases are shared with TRBD1. Germline V gene sequence: CDR1 SGHNT, CDR2 YYREEE (reference sequence). The CDR3 is 15 residues long. Losses at the gene ends were 0 bases for V and 5 bases for J; bases not matched to a gene: 6. DNA for the CDR3: TGTGCCAGCAGCTTGGGGACAGGGAGTATCGAGACCCAGTACTTC. Translated, it gives CASSLGTGSIETQYF.

V and J are TRBV7-9 and TRBJ2-5, with D unresolved. V shed 6 bases and J shed 5 bases, with 16 bases lying between them. The germline gives CDR1 SEHNR, CDR2 FQNEAQ (reference sequence). There are 14 residues in the CDR3. CDR3 bases: TGTGCCAGCAGTCCCGGCTGGGGAAGGGAGACCCAGTACTTC. Translated: CASSPGWGRETQYF.

The rearrangement links TRBV11-3 to TRBJ2-2; TRBD1 aligns across 7 bases. CDR3 length: 15 amino acids. Trimming removed 5 bases from V and 3 bases from J; junction bases left unmatched: 6. CDR1 and CDR2 from the germline V gene are SGHNT and YENEEA. This chain's CDR3 is CASSPGQGDTGELFF. The CDR3 bases are TGTGCCAGCAGCCCTGGGCAGGGGGACACCGGGGAGCTGTTTTTT.

The chain uses TRBV7-6 and TRBJ2-5, with D hard to call. V lost 2 bases and J lost 1, with 11 bases in between. This CDR3 contains 15 residues. Germline V gene data show CDR1 as SGHVS and CDR2 as FNYEAQ. The CDR3: CASSLNRGPQETQYF. DNA for the CDR3: TGTGCCAGCAGCTTAAATCGCGGTCCCCAAGAGACCCAGTACTTC.

The V and J genes are TRBV5-1 and TRBJ1-4; D gene uncertain. The CDR3 runs to 15 residues. Germline V gene data show CDR1 as SGHRS and CDR2 as YFSETQ. The V end lost 1 base, the J end lost 2 bases, and 9 bases lay between the germline ends. The CDR3: CASSLSGPTNEKLFF. DNA of the CDR3: TGCGCCAGCAGCTTGAGTGGCCCTACTAATGAAAAACTGTTTTTT.

The gene calls are TRBV5-1 and TRBJ2-7; 9 positions agree with TRBD2. CDR1 is SGHRS and CDR2 is YFSETQ in the germline V gene. This CDR3 contains 14 residues. J lost 3 bases, V lost 3 bases, and 4 bases had no gene match. The DNA of the CDR3 is TGCGCCAGCAGCTGGCGGGGGGGAGGCTACGAGCAGTACTTC. Translation: CASSWRGGGYEQYF.

CDR3: CASSLGRTGETQYF. The CDR3 DNA follows: TGCGCCAGCAGCTTGGGACGGACGGGGGAGACCCAGTACTTC. The gene calls are TRBV5-1 and TRBJ2-5, with TRBD2 as a possible D gene (5 bases). The CDR3 runs 14 residues. Trimming shortened V by 0 bases and J by 5 bases, and 11 bases separated the two germline ends. Germline loops: CDR1 SGHRS, CDR2 YFSETQ.

The V call is TRBV6-6, the J call TRBJ2-5; D might be TRBD1 or TRBD2, each matching 5 bases. CDR1 MNHNY and CDR2 SVGAGI come from the germline V gene (reference sequence). Trimming took off 7 bases at V and 5 bases at J, with 14 bases between the two ends. CDR3 length: 13 amino acids. The CDR3: CASTERWGETQYF. The CDR3, as DNA: TGTGCCAGCACCGAACGGTGGGGGGAGACCCAGTACTTC.

This clone appeared a single time. The gene calls are TRBV2 and TRBJ2-5; TRBD2 aligns across 13 bases. V gave up 7 bases and J gave up 7 bases; unmatched junction bases: 9. Germline V gene sequence: CDR1 SNHLY, CDR2 FYNNEI. The CDR3 is 15 residues long. The CDR3 DNA reads TGTGCCAGCACCGTGACTAGCGGGAGGCCTGGGACCCAGTACTTC. Translation gives CASTVTSGRPGTQYF. Drawing the rest from reference TRBV2 and TRBJ2-5, the complete variable domain is EPEVTQTPSHQVTQMGQEVILRCVPISNHLYFYWYRQILGQKVEFLVSFYNNEISEKSEIFDDQFSVERPDGSNFTLKIRSTKLEDSAMYFCASTVTSGRPGTQYFGPGTRLLVL.

This chain joins TRBV5-1 and TRBJ2-2; 8 bases match TRBD2. With V trimmed by 4 bases and J by 0 bases, 5 bases remained unmatched. Germline V CDR1 and CDR2: SGHRS, YFSETQ. There are 16 residues in the CDR3. CDR3 nucleotide sequence: TGCGCCAGCAGCCGTAGCGGGAAGTCGAACACCGGGGAGCTGTTTTTT. Translation gives CASSRSGKSNTGELFF.

The rearrangement joins TRBV11-1 to TRBJ1-5; 7 bases agree with TRBD1. V dropped 3 bases and J dropped 7; count of bases not matched to a gene: 3. Germline assignment: CDR1 SGHAT and CDR2 FQDESV (reference sequence). CDR3 length equals 13 residues. In DNA form, the CDR3 reads TGTGCCAGCAGCTTGCAGGGGGACCAGCCCCAGCATTTT. Translating it yields CASSLQGDQPQHF.

This clone was counted once. The chain links TRBV6-6 to TRBJ1-4; D possibly corresponds to TRBD1 (5 bases). The CDR3 runs to 15 residues. Germline V gives CDR1 MNHNY, CDR2 SVGAGI (reference sequence). Deletions cut 2 bases from V and 6 bases from J, with 13 bases between. The DNA of the CDR3 is TGTGCCAGCAGTTACCCGGAGCGGGGGGATGAAAAACTGTTTTTT. The encoded protein is CASSYPERGDEKLFF.

The chain combines TRBV2 with TRBJ1-2; 7 bases line up with TRBD1. Germline V gives CDR1 SNHLY, CDR2 FYNNEI. The CDR3 length is 13 residues. The trim removed 6 bases at V and 4 bases at J, leaving 5 bases unmatched. The DNA of the CDR3 is TGTGCCAGCAGGACAGGGCCCGGCTATGGCTACACCTTC. Protein: CASRTGPGYGYTF.

The genes are TRBV28 and TRBJ2-7; 10 bases fit TRBD1. CDR3 length equals 13 residues. Trimming took 10 bases from V and 3 from J; bases not matched to a gene: 6. The germline V gene encodes CDR1 MDHEN and CDR2 SYDVKM. The CDR3 sequence: CATRGTGVYEQYF. DNA for the CDR3: TGTGCCACAAGGGGGACAGGGGTCTACGAGCAGTACTTC.

With respect to this clone: The sample has other DNA sequences that encode this CDR3 too. This sequence joins TRBV27 and TRBJ2-4, with TRBD2 identical over 8 bases. The CDR3 sequence is 15 residues long. Germline V gene data show CDR1 as MNHEY and CDR2 as SMNVEV (reference sequence). V was pared by 2 bases and J by 0 bases, with 0 bases of the junction left unmatched. The CDR3: CASSLLAGAKNIQYF. The CDR3 bases are TGTGCCAGCAGTTTACTAGCGGGAGCCAAAAACATTCAGTACTTC.

V usage is TRBV7-9 and J usage is TRBJ2-1; 11 bases agree with TRBD2. CDR1 is SEHNR and CDR2 is FQNEAQ in the germline V gene (reference sequence). V gave up 6 bases and J gave up 12 bases; unmatched junction bases: 10. The CDR3 has 14 residues. In DNA form, the CDR3 reads TGTGCCAGCAGATTGGGGACTAGCGGTTCGGTGCAGTTCTTC. Protein: CASRLGTSGSVQFF.

In its sample, this clone was seen a few times. The J gene is TRBJ2-2, the V gene TRBV6-5; the match to TRBD1 covers 7 bases. J was trimmed by 3 bases and V by 6 bases; bases with no gene match: 7. The CDR3 has 15 residues. The germline CDR1 and CDR2 sequences are MNHEY and SVGAGI. CDR3 sequence: CASRPHDRDTGELFF. Written as DNA, the CDR3 is TGTGCCAGCAGGCCCCACGACAGGGACACCGGGGAGCTGTTTTTT.

This clone appeared once. This chain uses TRBV5-4 with TRBJ2-1, with a possible D match to TRBD2 (6 bases). The CDR3 consists of 15 residues. CDR1 is SGHNT and CDR2 is YYREEE in the germline V gene (reference sequence). V shed 1 base and J shed 4 bases, with 12 bases lying between them. CDR3 DNA: TGTGCCAGCAGCTTGCCGGGACTCGAATACAATGAGCAGTTCTTC. Translation: CASSLPGLEYNEQFF.

The J gene is TRBJ2-3, the V gene TRBV9; the D is unclear. CDR1 is SGDLS, CDR2 YYNGEE, per germline. Trimming pared 0 bases from V and 2 bases from J, leaving 10 bases between. This CDR3 has 15 residues. The CDR3 coding sequence is TGTGCCAGCAGCGTAGCTGGCGGATCCACAGATACGCAGTATTTT. Encoded protein: CASSVAGGSTDTQYF.

V usage is TRBV27 and J usage is TRBJ2-3, with 10 bases identical to TRBD1. The J segment lost 4 bases and the V segment lost 2 bases, leaving 0 bases of the junction unmatched. Germline V CDR1 and CDR2: MNHEY, SMNVEV (reference sequence). CDR3 length: 14 amino acids. The CDR3 DNA sequence: TGTGCCAGCAGTTTAGGGACAGGGGCAGATACGCAGTATTTT. Its translation is CASSLGTGADTQYF.

This chain links TRBV18 with TRBJ2-7; 10 nucleotides align to TRBD2. Germline CDR1 KGHSH, CDR2 LQKENI. The CDR3 is made up of 15 amino acids. J lost 4 bases, V lost 3 bases, and 6 bases had no gene match. The CDR3 is CASSPPSGSVYEQYF. The CDR3 DNA follows: TGTGCCAGCTCACCTCCTAGCGGGAGCGTTTACGAGCAGTACTTC.

This clone qualifies as medium-sized. The V call is TRBV7-2, the J call TRBJ2-2; D gene ambiguous. V was cut by 5 bases and J by 7 bases, with 8 bases left in between. The CDR3 runs to 12 residues. Germline V lookup: CDR1 SGHTA, CDR2 FQGNSA. The CDR3 protein is CASSPRSGELFF. CDR3 nucleotide sequence: TGTGCCAGCAGCCCCCGTAGCGGGGAGCTGTTTTTT.

The chain uses TRBV21-1 and TRBJ2-1; TRBD2 is taken as the D call from the table, unchecked against the DNA. TRBV21-1 is termed a pseudogene. The CDR3 is 15 amino acids. The CDR3 DNA sequence: TGTGCCAGCAGCAACGGCGGGGGCCGTTCCAATGAGCAGTTCTTC. As protein: CASSNGGGRSNEQFF.

The chain couples TRBV29-1 to TRBJ2-3; no reliable D call. The length of the CDR3 is 14 residues. Germline CDR1 reads SQVTM; CDR2 reads ANQGSEA. V lost 0 bases to trimming and J lost 0 bases, with 7 bases between them. The DNA for the CDR3 is TGCAGCGTTGAAGAGGCGGCCAGCACAGATACGCAGTATTTT. Amino acids: CSVEEAASTDTQYF.